The sequence of this T cell receptor (beta chain) was determined in a study of vaccination and CD4 T cells after COVID-19. About the research overall: Nasal swab PCR identified SARS-CoV-2 in the convalescent patients, of whom roughly nine were mild and one severe.

Indicated treatment: roughly 10-day PBMC culture with coronavirus spike peptide pools or control peptides (ViraFEST assay). A remark on this clonotype: The antigen is not known.

This CDR3 spans 15 amino acids. Trimming removed 1 base from V and 4 bases from J; junction bases left unmatched: 4. In germline, CDR1 is SNHLY, CDR2 FYNNEI. The Oncomine TCR Beta short-read assay sequenced DNA from cultured CD4+ T cells. TCRdb passed the PCR reads through MiXCR, listing each CDR3 protein once. The data hold under 20,000 distinct CDR3 sequences, with nearly 55% observed a single time. This material consisted of CD4+ T cells from blood, cultured in vitro, taken before SARS-CoV-2 vaccination. This rearrangement joins TRBV2 to TRBJ1-5; TRBD1 matches at 7 bases. This clonotype originated in a human donor who had recovered from COVID-19. The CDR3 DNA sequence: TGTGCCAGCAGTGAAGAGACAGGGATTAATCAGCCCCAGCATTTT. Translating gives CASSEETGINQPQHF.